This TCR beta chain was identified in a study of T cell changes during pregnancy in multiple sclerosis. Germline V gene sequence: CDR1 MDHEN, CDR2 SYDVKM. The CDR3 sequence is 16 residues long. V was pared by 10 bases and J by 4 bases, with 23 bases between. Some clones are missing from TCRdb's copy, which holds only in-frame ones; the method was immunoSEQ multiplex PCR. The sample carries about 69,000 clones, roughly 88% recorded once. The chain joins TRBV28 to TRBJ2-1; D is unclear. This sample comprised peripheral blood, obtained in the third trimester of pregnancy. The receptor was isolated from a female donor with multiple sclerosis, enrolled in a pregnancy study. The CDR3 nucleotides are TGTGCCACCTTGCTCCTCTCTAGTGCCGGGTACAATGAGCAGTTCTTC. Protein sequence: CATLLLSSAGYNEQFF.